One and the same sample provided the 28 T cell receptor beta chains below, sequenced in a study of CD8+CD57+ T cells in acquired aplastic anemia. In patients chosen for sequencing, flow cytometry had shown CD8+CD57+ cell expansion. TCR beta VDJ and CDR3 were profiled, and genomic DNA was the template. TCRdb processed the reads anew with MiXCR; each CDR3 protein has one entry. The table lists over 150,000 distinct CDR3 sequences, less than 60% of them singletons. The sequenced sample consisted of sorted CD4+, CD8+, or CD8+CD57+ T cells (not recorded which) from PBMCs. Receptors originate from a human donor with aplastic anemia.

The chain carries TRBV5-8 and TRBJ2-3; 8 bases align to TRBD2. This CDR3 spans 13 amino acids. CDR1 SGHTS and CDR2 YDEGEE come from the germline V gene. Losses at the gene ends were 4 bases for V and 5 bases for J; bases not matched to a gene: 3. The CDR3 DNA reads TGTGCCAGCAGCGTCGGGACTAGAGATACGCAGTATTTT. This sequence encodes CASSVGTRDTQYF.

This clonotype turned up a few times. V usage is TRBV11-1 and J usage is TRBJ2-7; 7 positions agree with TRBD1. CDR1 and CDR2 from the germline V gene are SGHAT and FQDESV (reference sequence). The CDR3 is 16 residues long. The V and J ends lost 5 bases and 2 bases, in that order; junction bases with no gene match: 12. CDR3 DNA sequence: TGTGCCAGCAGCCCACTAGACGGGACAGCCACCTACGAGCAGTACTTC. Protein: CASSPLDGTATYEQYF.

This clonotype was seen repeatedly, ten times or more. The chain joins TRBV20-1 to TRBJ1-2; no definite D call. Germline V lookup: CDR1 DFQATT, CDR2 SNEGSKA (reference sequence). V was shortened by 0 bases and J by 4 bases, with 9 bases between the two germline ends. The CDR3 is 13 residues long. CDR3 residues: CSARDRSLYGYTF. CDR3 DNA sequence: TGCAGTGCTAGAGATAGATCCCTCTATGGCTACACCTTC.

The rearrangement links TRBV6-4 to TRBJ1-1; D is undetermined. The CDR3 is 13 amino acids. V lost 4 bases to trimming and J lost 5 bases, with 11 bases between them. Germline values: CDR1 MRHNA, CDR2 SNTAGT. For the CDR3, the DNA is TGTGCCAGCAGTGCCTTTCCGACAACTGAAGCTTTCTTT. Translation gives CASSAFPTTEAFF.

The sample holds many counts of this clonotype. V usage is TRBV6-1 and J usage is TRBJ2-3, with TRBD2 matching 10 bases. Germline V gene data show CDR1 as MNHNS and CDR2 as SASEGT. The junction had 16 bases not matched to a gene; V was cut back by 7 bases and J by 6 bases. This CDR3 is built from 17 residues. CDR3 sequence (DNA): TGTGCCAGCAATCCTAGGGGTTCTAGCGGGAGACCCGATACGCAGTATTTT. Translating it yields CASNPRGSSGRPDTQYF.

This clonotype was seen many times. This chain connects TRBV7-2 to TRBJ2-3; 8 positions match TRBD1. The germline gives CDR1 SGHTA, CDR2 FQGNSA. This CDR3 is built from 13 residues. With 7 bases clipped from V and 4 bases from J, the junction kept 4 bases outside the gene matches. CDR3 DNA: TGTGCCAGCACTCGGACAGGGCCAGATACGCAGTATTTT. Translated, it gives CASTRTGPDTQYF.

The chain employs TRBV19 and TRBJ1-2, with TRBD1 matching over 8 bases. Trimming at V came to 5 bases and at J to 3 bases, leaving 8 bases not matched to a gene. The CDR3 contains 15 residues. Per the germline V gene, CDR1 is LNHDA and CDR2 is SQIVND (reference sequence). CDR3 sequence (DNA): TGTGCCAGTAGTGCGGGACCGGGACAGGACTATGGCTACACCTTC. Protein product: CASSAGPGQDYGYTF.

This chain links TRBV5-1 with TRBJ1-2; D is ambiguous. V was trimmed by 0 bases and J by 8 bases, leaving 17 bases between them. Germline lookup yields CDR1 SGHRS and CDR2 YFSETQ. This CDR3 comprises 15 residues. As DNA, the CDR3 is TGCGCCAGCAGCTTGGTAGGAGAGGAAGTGCGCGGCTACACCTTC. Amino acid sequence: CASSLVGEEVRGYTF.

The chain has TRBV20-1 and TRBJ2-2; 7 bases align to TRBD1. The CDR3 length is 16 residues. Per germline, CDR1 DFQATT and CDR2 SNEGSKA (reference sequence). V was pared by 1 base and J by 1 base, with 6 bases of the junction left unmatched. CDR3 DNA: TGCAGTGCTAGAGTGACAGGGAGAGAGAACACCGGGGAGCTGTTTTTT. Its translation is CSARVTGRENTGELFF.

The table lists this clonotype with many counts. The chain joins TRBV6-1 to TRBJ1-4, with D tentatively TRBD1 (5 bases). The CDR3 consists of 14 residues. Germline assignment: CDR1 MNHNS and CDR2 SASEGT. V was shortened by 6 bases and J by 7 bases, with 15 bases between the two germline ends. The DNA of the CDR3 is TGTGCCAGCAGCCAATCAGGGAGGGTTGAAAAACTGTTTTTT. It encodes CASSQSGRVEKLFF.

The chain joins TRBV10-2 to TRBJ2-7; D ambiguous. The germline gives CDR1 WSHSY, CDR2 SAAADI. V lost 2 bases and J lost 2, with 7 bases in between. The CDR3 loop spans 13 amino acids. CDR3: CASSEVGAYEQYF. CDR3 sequence (DNA): TGCGCCAGCAGTGAGGTTGGCGCCTACGAGCAGTACTTC.

This clonotype was observed many times. The genes are TRBV3-1 and TRBJ2-5; TRBD1 might be the D (6 bases). V was pared by 3 bases and J by 3 bases, with 17 bases between. Germline CDR1 LGHDT, CDR2 YNNKEL (reference sequence). This CDR3 has 16 residues. CDR3 in amino acids: CASSHALTGFKETQYF. CDR3 in DNA: TGTGCCAGCAGCCACGCCCTAACAGGGTTCAAAGAGACCCAGTACTTC.

The chain employs TRBV16 and TRBJ1-2; the D gene is possibly TRBD1 (5 bases). The CDR3 sequence is 15 residues long. V was trimmed by 4 bases and J by 1 base, leaving 13 bases between them. Per germline, CDR1 KGHSY and CDR2 FQNENV. The CDR3 sequence: CASSPQWQGNYGYTF. CDR3 coding DNA: TGTGCCAGCAGCCCACAGTGGCAGGGTAACTATGGCTACACCTTC.

As regards this clonotype: Since no conserved phenylalanine or tryptophan closes the CDR3, a read error is the likely cause. CDR3 region: CASSLVPSGTLKTGELFL. In nucleotides, the CDR3 is TGTGCCAGCAGCCTAGTCCCTAGCGGGACCCTGAAGACCGGGGAGCTGTTTCTT. The chain links TRBV11-2 to TRBJ2-2; 9 nucleotides align to TRBD2. CDR3 length: 18 amino acids. With 5 bases clipped from V and 5 bases from J, the junction kept 15 bases outside the gene matches. CDR1 and CDR2 from the germline V gene are SGHAT and FQNNGV.

This clonotype occurred a few times. The chain employs TRBV20-1 and TRBJ1-1; D is ambiguous. V shed 2 bases and J shed 2 bases, with 6 bases lying between them. CDR1 DFQATT and CDR2 SNEGSKA come from the germline V gene (reference sequence). CDR3 length: 12 residues. The CDR3 sequence: CSARRGNTEAFF. Here the CDR3 DNA reads TGCAGTGCTAGACGGGGAAACACTGAAGCTTTCTTT.

A word on this clonotype: One end of the junction does not line up with germline, which may come from a read error. V is TRBV5-4 and J is TRBJ1-3, with no clear D. The CDR3 consists of 14 residues. CDR1 and CDR2 (germline): SGHNT, YYREEE (reference sequence). CDR3 amino acids: CVSSHGGIGNTIYF. In DNA form, the CDR3 reads TGTGTCAGCAGCCATGGAGGGATAGGAAACACCATATATTTT.

With respect to this clonotype: The junction departs from the called germline gene at one end, perhaps through a read error. The rearrangement joins TRBV7-2 to TRBJ2-2; 9 bases are shared with TRBD2. Per germline, CDR1 SGHTA and CDR2 FQGNSA. The CDR3 totals 16 residues. CDR3 in DNA: TGTGCCAGCAGCTTGGTTGGCGGGAGGGCCGGCGGGGAGCTGTCTTTT. This sequence encodes CASSLVGGRAGGELSF.

For this clonotype: The junction differs from germline at one of its ends, possibly a read error. The chain couples TRBV24-1 to TRBJ1-2, with D uncertain. The CDR3 length is 14 residues. Germline CDR1 reads KGHDR; CDR2 reads SFDVKD. In DNA form, the CDR3 reads TGTGCCACCAGTGATGAAGGAGCTAACTATGGCTACGCCTTC. Translating gives CATSDEGANYGYAF.

Comment on this clonotype: A much larger clone lies one base from this, so it may be a read error. The chain joins TRBV5-1 to TRBJ2-5, with 8 nucleotides matching TRBD2. V dropped 4 bases and J dropped 1; count of bases not matched to a gene: 18. The CDR3 has 19 amino acids. The germline V gene has CDR1 SGHRS and CDR2 YFSETQ. The CDR3 here is CASSLGVGPAGERQETQYF. DNA of the CDR3: TGCGCCAGCAGCCTAGGGGTGGGACCAGCGGGAGAGCGCCAAGAGACCCAGTACTTC.

This clonotype was observed many times. J is TRBJ2-5 and V is TRBV16; D gene uncertain. Trimming left V 0 bases short and J 7 bases short, with 9 bases between. Germline CDR1 is KGHSY and CDR2 is FQNENV. The CDR3 covers 13 residues. The CDR3 DNA reads as TGTGCCAGCAGCCAATCAAGCGACGGGACCCAGTACTTC. Protein: CASSQSSDGTQYF.

This clonotype was found many times. The V and J genes are TRBV7-9 and TRBJ1-6; maybe TRBD1 (5 bases). Trimming removed 6 bases from V and 7 bases from J, with 13 bases in between. CDR3 length: 14 amino acids. Germline loops: CDR1 SEHNR, CDR2 FQNEAQ (reference sequence). The CDR3 loop reads CASRLGDGNSPLHF. CDR3 bases: TGTGCCAGCAGACTGGGGGACGGGAATTCACCCCTCCACTTT.

This chain uses TRBV7-2 with TRBJ2-7, with 8 positions matching TRBD1. Per germline, CDR1 SGHTA and CDR2 FQGNSA. The J segment lost 5 bases and the V segment lost 5 bases, leaving 11 bases of the junction unmatched. This CDR3 has 15 residues. CDR3 bases: TGTGCCAGCAGCCCGACAGGGGCTGGGGCCAACGAGCAGTACTTC. Amino acids: CASSPTGAGANEQYF.

This clonotype occurred many times. A much larger clonotype is one base distant, so this may be a read error. The chain combines TRBV7-2 with TRBJ2-7, with D perhaps matching TRBD2 (5 bases). Per germline, CDR1 SGHTA and CDR2 FQGNSA. This CDR3 has 13 residues. V was clipped by 7 bases and J by 2 bases, with 12 bases between them. The CDR3 DNA reads TGTGCCAGCAACATAGGGAGTACCTACGAGCAGTACTTC. Translating gives CASNIGSTYEQYF. Supplemented by reference TRBV7-2 and TRBJ2-7, the full variable domain reads GAGVSQSPSNKVTEKGKDVELRCDPISGHTALYWYRQSLGQGLEFLIYFQGNSAPDKSGLPSDRFSAERTGGSVSTLTIQRTQQEDSAVYLCASNIGSTYEQYFGPGTRLTVT.

The chain is built from TRBV20-1 and TRBJ1-5, with unresolved D. The CDR3 spans 8 residues. Germline assignment: CDR1 DFQATT and CDR2 SNEGSKA (reference sequence). V was clipped by 2 bases and J by 10 bases, with 0 bases between them. The DNA of the CDR3 is TGCAGTGCTAGACCCCAGCATTTT. Amino acid sequence: CSARPQHF.

The chain uses TRBV24-1 and TRBJ2-2, with D maybe TRBD2 (5 bases). The V gene's germline CDR1 is KGHDR and CDR2 SFDVKD. The CDR3 spans 13 residues. The V gene lost 7 bases and the J gene lost 5 bases, with 10 bases spanning the gap. This chain's CDR3 is CATRARETGELFF. The CDR3 DNA reads as TGTGCCACCAGAGCGAGGGAGACCGGGGAGCTGTTTTTT.

Note on this clonotype: A read error may account for a junction end that differs from germline. The CDR3 sequence: CSSSAGLAGGTDTQYF. The DNA of the CDR3 is TGCAGTTCTAGCGCGGGACTAGCGGGAGGCACAGATACGCAGTATTTT. V and J are TRBV20-1 and TRBJ2-3; 14 bases agree with TRBD2. There are 16 residues in the CDR3. Germline V gives CDR1 DFQATT, CDR2 SNEGSKA (reference sequence).

This clonotype was seen ten or more times. The chain uses TRBV12-3 or TRBV12-4 and TRBJ1-3; unclear D gene. There are 13 residues in the CDR3. Trimming cost V 6 bases and J 0 bases, with 6 bases left between them. CDR3 DNA sequence: TGTGCCAGCAGAACGTCCTCTGGAAACACCATATATTTT. It codes for CASRTSSGNTIYF.

V is TRBV30 and J is TRBJ2-7, with TRBD1 matching 9 bases. In germline, CDR1 is GTSNPN, CDR2 SVGIG (reference sequence). The junction had 8 bases not matched to a gene; V was cut back by 3 bases and J by 2 bases. The CDR3 runs to 15 residues. The CDR3 bases are TGTGCCTGGAGGGCACCGGGACAGGGAACCTACGAGCAGTACTTC. Translating it yields CAWRAPGQGTYEQYF.